This T cell receptor (beta chain) emerged from a study of blood T cell repertoires in COVID-19. Study-level background: Some COVID-19 samples were acute and others convalescent; all came from the United States, Italy and Spain. T cells, B-cell-depleted T cells, or PBMCs supplied cDNA or gDNA.

Source study methods: From reference gene primer amplification, estimates of nucleated cell counts were derived. Libraries were prepared by immunoSEQ multiplex PCR; TCRdb keeps only in-frame clonotypes and omits some of them. For V, J and clone size, that table is used; D and trimming come from the DNA. The profile covers roughly 130,000 clones, with roughly 80% appearing a single time and roughly 17% taken by the ten largest. J lost 7 bases, V lost 4 bases, and 6 bases had no gene match. There are 13 residues in the CDR3. The sample consisted of peripheral blood. The V call is TRBV12-3 or TRBV12-4, the J call TRBJ1-2, with TRBD1 matching 7 bases. This clonotype originated in a woman aged 45-65 years with acute or convalescent COVID-19. CDR3 bases: TGTGCCAGCAGTTACACAGGGGTAGGTGGCTACACCTTC. Translating gives CASSYTGVGGYTF.